This entry lists 12 T cell receptor beta chains sequenced from one sample in a study of cytomegalovirus exposure and HLA in healthy donors (dated by TCRdb to about 2017). The method was the immunoSEQ multiplex PCR assay. TCRdb stores this immuneACCESS table with in-frame sequences only. Part of the clones is absent; in the studies checked, under half of the shortfall reflects unresolved V genes, and no reason is known for the rest. Counted in this sample were 130,000 to 150,000 clones; about 90% of them appeared once. Roughly 6.4% of the sample is in the top ten clones. The source material was PBMCs. These receptors were obtained from a woman between 25 and 40 years old in good health and CMV-seropositive.

The CDR3 is CATSRTPGTGGRGYTF. In DNA, the CDR3 is TGTGCCACCAGCAGAACACCCGGGACAGGGGGCCGTGGCTACACCTTC. J is TRBJ1-2 and V is TRBV15; 12 positions agree with TRBD1. There are 16 residues in the CDR3. CDR1 is LNHNV, CDR2 YYDKDF, per germline (reference sequence). With 2 bases clipped from V and 7 bases from J, the junction kept 8 bases outside the gene matches. The variable domain in full, with the rest retrieved from reference TRBV15 and TRBJ1-2, is DAMVIQNPRYQVTQFGKPVTLSCSQTLNHNVMYWYQQKSSQAPKLLFHYYDKDFNNEADTPDNFQSRRPNTSFCFLDIRSPGLGDTAMYLCATSRTPGTGGRGYTFGSGTRLTVV.

The rearrangement joins TRBV2 to TRBJ2-2; 7 bases fit TRBD1. With 5 bases clipped from V and 5 bases from J, the junction kept 8 bases outside the gene matches. The germline gives CDR1 SNHLY, CDR2 FYNNEI. The CDR3 loop spans 15 amino acids. The chain's CDR3 is CASSSRTGATGELFF. DNA of the CDR3: TGTGCCAGCAGTTCCCGGACAGGAGCTACCGGGGAGCTGTTTTTT.

This clone was recorded only once. The chain has TRBV5-4 and TRBJ2-7, with D perhaps matching TRBD1 (5 bases). This CDR3 contains 15 residues. The V end was cut by 1 base, the J end by 2 bases, with 13 bases between. Per germline, CDR1 SGHNT and CDR2 YYREEE (reference sequence). CDR3 loop: CASSLSGRVPYEQYF. CDR3 DNA sequence: TGTGCCAGCAGCTTGTCCGGCAGGGTCCCCTACGAGCAGTACTTC.

V and J are TRBV7-8 and TRBJ1-3, with D possibly being TRBD1 (6 bases). Germline CDR1 reads SGHVS; CDR2 reads FQNEAQ. V was cut by 5 bases and J by 5 bases, with 16 bases left in between. This CDR3 comprises 15 residues. The CDR3 reads CASSPDRFLRNTIYF. The CDR3 DNA follows: TGTGCCAGCAGCCCTGACAGGTTTTTGCGAAACACCATATATTTT.

This clone has only one observation. V gene TRBV5-1 combines with J gene TRBJ2-1, with a weak D call TRBD2 (6 bases). The CDR3 is 12 residues long. The germline V gene has CDR1 SGHRS and CDR2 YFSETQ. Trimming removed 2 bases at V and 11 bases at J, with 11 bases between. The CDR3 DNA reads as TGCGCCAGCAGCTTCTACGGGGGACAGCAGTTCTTC. It codes for CASSFYGGQQFF.

The chain combines TRBV28 with TRBJ1-5, with D unclear. The CDR3 spans 16 residues. Germline-derived CDR1 and CDR2 are MDHEN and SYDVKM. V lost 5 bases, J lost 0 bases, and 14 bases lay in between. CDR3 in amino acids: CASSPSRPYSNQPQHF. The CDR3 region has the DNA TGTGCCAGCAGTCCCTCCCGTCCTTATAGCAATCAGCCCCAGCATTTT.

In its sample, this clone was seen once. J is TRBJ2-5 and V is TRBV10-3, with 7 bases matching TRBD2. The CDR3 is made up of 15 amino acids. With V trimmed by 4 bases and J by 3 bases, 8 bases remained unmatched. Germline lookup yields CDR1 ENHRY and CDR2 SYGVKD. The CDR3 is CAISGIGTTEETQYF. CDR3 DNA sequence: TGTGCCATCAGTGGAATCGGGACTACCGAAGAGACCCAGTACTTC.

The chain links TRBV6-5 to TRBJ2-7; 7 bases match TRBD1. Germline V lookup: CDR1 MNHEY, CDR2 SVGAGI. The CDR3 runs 13 residues. The junction had 7 bases not matched to a gene; V was cut back by 6 bases and J by 5 bases. Here the CDR3 reads CASRTQGFHEQYF. The CDR3 DNA reads TGTGCCAGCAGGACACAGGGGTTCCACGAGCAGTACTTC.

This clone was seen just once. J is TRBJ2-1 and V is TRBV15; tentative D call: TRBD1 (7 bases). Germline values: CDR1 LNHNV, CDR2 YYDKDF (reference sequence). Trimming removed 0 bases from V and 7 bases from J, with 13 bases in between. This CDR3 comprises 15 residues. As DNA, the CDR3 is TGTGCCACCAGCAGAGATCAGGGGGGCATAAATGAGCAGTTCTTC. This encodes CATSRDQGGINEQFF.

Concerning this clone itself: A junction end diverges from the germline sequence, so it may reflect a read error. The rearrangement joins TRBV7-9 to TRBJ1-1, with 9 bases matching TRBD1. The germline V gene has CDR1 SEHNR and CDR2 FQNEAQ (reference sequence). This CDR3 has 15 amino acids. The CDR3 DNA follows: TGTGCCAGCAGCCTAGCACAGGGGGCGCCCACTGAAGCTTTCTTT. It specifies CASSLAQGAPTEAFF.

The V call is TRBV20-1, the J call TRBJ2-7; D not certain. The CDR3 covers 10 residues. Germline V CDR1 and CDR2: DFQATT, SNEGSKA (reference sequence). The ends were cut back, 5 bases at V and 5 bases at J, with 7 bases in the middle. The CDR3 DNA reads as TGCAGTGCTCTCCGTAACGAGCAGTACTTC. The encoded protein is CSALRNEQYF.

This chain links TRBV7-2 with TRBJ2-7; TRBD2 agrees at 9 bases. The V gene end was trimmed by 1 base and the J gene end by 2 bases; junction bases not matched to a gene: 6. Germline CDR1 reads SGHTA; CDR2 reads FQGNSA. This CDR3 has 16 residues. The DNA of the CDR3 is TGTGCCAGCAGCTTAGGGAGGCGGGGGGGCCCCTACGAGCAGTACTTC. The encoded protein is CASSLGRRGGPYEQYF. Full variable domain (missing parts from reference TRBV7-2 and TRBJ2-7): GAGVSQSPSNKVTEKGKDVELRCDPISGHTALYWYRQSLGQGLEFLIYFQGNSAPDKSGLPSDRFSAERTGGSVSTLTIQRTQQEDSAVYLCASSLGRRGGPYEQYFGPGTRLTVT.